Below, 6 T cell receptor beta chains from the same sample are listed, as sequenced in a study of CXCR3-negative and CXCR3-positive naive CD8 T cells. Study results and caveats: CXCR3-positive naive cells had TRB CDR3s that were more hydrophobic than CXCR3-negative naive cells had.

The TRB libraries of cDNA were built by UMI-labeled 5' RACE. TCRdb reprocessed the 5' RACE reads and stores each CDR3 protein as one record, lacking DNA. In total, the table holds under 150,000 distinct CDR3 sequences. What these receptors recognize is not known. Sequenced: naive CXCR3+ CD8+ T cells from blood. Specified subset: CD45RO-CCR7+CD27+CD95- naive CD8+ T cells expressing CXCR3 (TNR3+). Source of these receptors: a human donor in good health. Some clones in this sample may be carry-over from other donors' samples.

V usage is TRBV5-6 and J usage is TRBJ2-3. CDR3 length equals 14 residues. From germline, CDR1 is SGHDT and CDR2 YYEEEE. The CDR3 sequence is CASSWDRMSDTQYF.

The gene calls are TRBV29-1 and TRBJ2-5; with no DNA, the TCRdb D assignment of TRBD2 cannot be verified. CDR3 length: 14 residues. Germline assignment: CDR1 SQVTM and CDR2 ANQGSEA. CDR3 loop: CSVVLAGASETQYF.

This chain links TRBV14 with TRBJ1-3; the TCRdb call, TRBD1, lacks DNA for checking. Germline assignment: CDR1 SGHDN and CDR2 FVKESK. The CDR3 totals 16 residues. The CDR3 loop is CASSLTGTGLGNTIYF. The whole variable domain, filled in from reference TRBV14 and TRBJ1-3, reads EAGVTQFPSHSVIEKGQTVTLRCDPISGHDNLYWYRRVMGKEIKFLLHFVKESKQDESGMPNNRFLAERTGGTYSTLKVQPAELEDSGVYFCASSLTGTGLGNTIYFGEGSWLTVV.

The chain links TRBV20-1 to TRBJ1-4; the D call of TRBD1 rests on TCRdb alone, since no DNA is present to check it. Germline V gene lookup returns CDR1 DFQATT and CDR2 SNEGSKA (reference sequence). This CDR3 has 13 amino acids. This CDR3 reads CSAQDRGIKKLFF.

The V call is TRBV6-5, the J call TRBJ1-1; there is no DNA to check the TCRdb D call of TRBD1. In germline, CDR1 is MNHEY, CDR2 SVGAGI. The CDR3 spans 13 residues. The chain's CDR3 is CASTPGPNTEAFF.

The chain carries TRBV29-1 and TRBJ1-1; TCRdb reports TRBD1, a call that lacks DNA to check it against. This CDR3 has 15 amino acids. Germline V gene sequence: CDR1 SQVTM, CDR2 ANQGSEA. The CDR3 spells CSVWGTGGEPTEAFF.